Below are 7 T cell receptor beta chains sequenced from a single sample in a study of cytomegalovirus exposure and HLA in healthy donors. PCR amplification relied on 60 Vbeta primers (plus 13 Jbeta primers). The repertoire was sequenced with immunoSEQ multiplex PCR; TCRdb's copy has only in-frame clones and lacks some. The sample consists of 200,000 to 250,000 clones, 78% of them appearing once. Sequenced sample: PBMCs. These receptors came from a male donor in good health and CMV-seronegative.

The rearrangement joins TRBV14 to TRBJ2-7; 8 bases match TRBD1. V shed 1 base and J 6 bases; nucleotides not matched to a gene: 14. Germline CDR1 reads SGHDN; CDR2 reads FVKESK. The CDR3 spans 17 residues. Written as DNA, the CDR3 is TGTGCCAGCAGCCAAGCCAAGGACAGGGTCGGGAGTGGCGAGCAGTACTTC. Translated, it gives CASSQAKDRVGSGEQYF.

This chain links TRBV5-1 with TRBJ2-1; 7 bases are shared with TRBD2. Germline CDR1 reads SGHRS; CDR2 reads YFSETQ. The CDR3 extends over 16 amino acids. The V gene end was trimmed by 4 bases and the J gene end by 4 bases; junction bases not matched to a gene: 11. The CDR3 DNA sequence: TGCGCCAGCAGCCCCAGGGTGGGGGGGGGTTACAATGAGCAGTTCTTC. Its protein product is CASSPRVGGGYNEQFF. Full variable domain (rest looked up from reference TRBV5-1 and TRBJ2-1): KAGVTQTPRYLIKTRGQQVTLSCSPISGHRSVSWYQQTPGQGLQFLFEYFSETQRNKGNFPGRFSGRQFSNSRSEMNVSTLELGDSALYLCASSPRVGGGYNEQFFGPGTRLTVL.

V and J are TRBV27 and TRBJ1-4, with 11 nucleotides matching TRBD1. V shed 3 bases, J shed 10 bases, and the junction held 16 bases outside the gene matches. The CDR3 sequence is 18 residues long. Per germline, CDR1 MNHEY and CDR2 SMNVEV (reference sequence). The CDR3 sequence is CASSFLASPGQGASKLFF. The CDR3 DNA reads TGTGCCAGCAGTTTTCTCGCCAGCCCCGGACAGGGGGCATCAAAACTGTTTTTT.

V and J are TRBV20-1 and TRBJ2-7, with D maybe TRBD2 (5 bases). Trimming removed 6 bases from V and 9 bases from J, with 12 bases in between. Germline values: CDR1 DFQATT, CDR2 SNEGSKA (reference sequence). CDR3 size: 10 residues. The DNA for the CDR3 is TGCAGTGCCTTAGCCGGGATGCAGTACTTC. It codes for CSALAGMQYF.

CDR3 sequence reads: CASSPHSGADSYEQYF. Here the CDR3 DNA reads TGTGCCAGCAGTCCCCATAGCGGGGCGGACAGTTACGAGCAGTACTTC. This chain joins TRBV28 and TRBJ2-7, with 8 bases that match TRBD2. The V and J ends lost 5 bases and 4 bases, in that order; junction bases with no gene match: 13. This CDR3 is 16 amino acids long. The germline V gene has CDR1 MDHEN and CDR2 SYDVKM.

V and J are TRBV27 and TRBJ1-1; 8 positions match TRBD1. V shed 8 bases and J 5 bases; nucleotides not matched to a gene: 10. The CDR3 contains 14 residues. Looked up from germline, CDR1 is MNHEY and CDR2 is SMNVEV (reference sequence). This chain's CDR3 is CASPIRGRLTEAFF. Written as DNA, the CDR3 is TGTGCCAGCCCCATCAGGGGGCGCCTTACTGAAGCTTTCTTT.

Only a few counts were recorded for this clone. The V gene is TRBV27, the J gene TRBJ2-3, with 9 bases matching TRBD1. V dropped 3 bases and J dropped 5; count of bases not matched to a gene: 6. CDR1 and CDR2 from the germline V gene are MNHEY and SMNVEV (reference sequence). The CDR3 is 15 amino acids. The CDR3 DNA sequence: TGTGCCAGCAGTTTCCAACAGGGGGCCGGAGATACGCAGTATTTT. It yields the protein CASSFQQGAGDTQYF.